This T cell receptor beta chain appears in the sequencing data of a study of cytomegalovirus exposure and HLA in healthy donors. The wider study: Around 77 million unique TCRs from HLA-typed donors made up an early data release.

Whole-study results and caveats: Among the most significant clusters, several appeared linked to common viral pathogens in a later analysis. Reports indicated that the classifier achieved high specificity and sensitivity in diagnosing cytomegalovirus status.

With regard to this clone: The antigen remains unidentified.

From germline, CDR1 is SEHNR and CDR2 FQNEAQ (reference sequence). V lost 1 base and J 9 bases, leaving 7 bases between the germline ends. The length of the CDR3 is 13 residues. Vbeta (60) and Jbeta (13) primers were used in the PCR. Produced via immunoSEQ multiplex PCR; TCRdb's table is partial and in-frame only. The sample carries 200,000 or so clones, roughly 84% recorded once. The sequencing input was PBMCs. The chain is built from TRBV7-9 and TRBJ1-6; D is possibly TRBD1 (5 bases). The sequence was collected from a girl aged 10-17 years in good health and CMV-seronegative. CDR3 nucleotide sequence: TGTGCCAGCAGCTTAGGGGGGGGTTCACCCCTCCACTTT. The encoded protein is CASSLGGGSPLHF.